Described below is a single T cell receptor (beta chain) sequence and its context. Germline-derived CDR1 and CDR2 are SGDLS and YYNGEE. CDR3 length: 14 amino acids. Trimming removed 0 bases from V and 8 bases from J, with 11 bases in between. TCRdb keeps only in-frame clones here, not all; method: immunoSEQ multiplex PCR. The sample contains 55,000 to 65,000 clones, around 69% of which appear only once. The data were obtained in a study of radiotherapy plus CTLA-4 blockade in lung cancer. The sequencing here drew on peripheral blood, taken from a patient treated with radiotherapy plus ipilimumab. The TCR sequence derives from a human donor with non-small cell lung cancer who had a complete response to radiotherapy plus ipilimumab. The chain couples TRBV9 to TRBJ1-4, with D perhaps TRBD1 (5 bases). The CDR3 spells CASSVATQGEKLFF. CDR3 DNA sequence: TGTGCCAGCAGCGTAGCGACTCAGGGAGAAAAACTGTTTTTT. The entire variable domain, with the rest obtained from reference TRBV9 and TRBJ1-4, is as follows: DSGVTQTPKHLITATGQRVTLRCSPRSGDLSVYWYQQSLDQGLQFLIQYYNGEERAKGNILERFSAQQFPDLHSELNLSSLELGDSALYFCASSVATQGEKLFFGSGTQLSVL.